These 12 T cell receptor beta chains were all obtained from the same sample, sequenced in a study of shared clonotypes between healthy human individuals. Positively selected for CCR7, the CD45RO-negative cells used as naive CD8 cells excluded terminally differentiated effector memory CD45RA+ cells. Repertoires were generated with immunoSEQ multiplex PCR, while TCRdb's copy carries only in-frame clones and drops some. The sample includes more than 2 million clones, over 85% of them seen just once. The sample taken for sequencing was naive CD8+ T cells sorted from blood. These receptors originate from a man aged 18-30 years in good health.

The chain couples TRBV5-7 to TRBJ2-1; 9 positions match TRBD1. TRBV5-7 is annotated as an ORF whose role is uncertain. V was pared by 1 base and J by 3 bases, with 2 bases of the junction left unmatched. The CDR3 loop spans 15 amino acids. DNA for the CDR3: TGTGCCAGCAGCTTGCAGGACAGGGGCTACAATGAGCAGTTCTTC. Translation gives CASSLQDRGYNEQFF.

The chain is built from TRBV14 and TRBJ2-1; D gene unclear. The germline V gene has CDR1 SGHDN and CDR2 FVKESK. V was trimmed by 1 base and J by 5 bases, leaving 3 bases between them. The CDR3 has 12 amino acids. CDR3 nucleotide sequence: TGTGCCAGCAGCCAAGTCAACAATGAGCAGTTCTTC. Its protein product is CASSQVNNEQFF.

The gene calls are TRBV6-6 and TRBJ1-5; a weak D match, TRBD1 (6 bases). V was trimmed by 5 bases and J by 5 bases, leaving 16 bases between them. The CDR3 runs 15 residues. From germline, CDR1 is MNHNY and CDR2 SVGAGI (reference sequence). The CDR3 is CASSPRGPEYQPQHF. CDR3 DNA sequence: TGTGCCAGCAGTCCCAGGGGTCCGGAGTATCAGCCCCAGCATTTT.

This clone was seen a single time. The CDR3 loop is CASSRSGNEQFF. CDR3 sequence (DNA): TGTGCCAGCAGCCGTAGCGGGAATGAGCAGTTCTTC. The chain uses TRBV9 and TRBJ2-1, with 7 bases aligning to TRBD2. The CDR3 sequence is 12 residues long. The J segment lost 7 bases and the V segment lost 4 bases, leaving 2 bases of the junction unmatched. From germline, CDR1 is SGDLS and CDR2 YYNGEE.

V is TRBV6-5 and J is TRBJ1-1, with D unclear. The CDR3 runs to 14 residues. V dropped 3 bases and J dropped 0 bases, with 8 bases sitting between them. Germline V lookup: CDR1 MNHEY, CDR2 SVGAGI. The chain's CDR3 is CASSYDYVNTEAFF. As DNA, the CDR3 is TGTGCCAGCAGTTATGATTACGTGAACACTGAAGCTTTCTTT.

The genes are TRBV28 and TRBJ1-4; no definite D call. V was shortened by 6 bases and J by 6 bases, with 17 bases between the two germline ends. Germline V gene data show CDR1 as MDHEN and CDR2 as SYDVKM. The length of the CDR3 is 15 residues. As DNA, the CDR3 is TGTGCCAGCAGCTATGGTCCTACCTGGGATGAAAAACTGTTTTTT. It specifies CASSYGPTWDEKLFF.

The genes are TRBV9 and TRBJ2-2; no clear D. The CDR3 extends over 15 amino acids. Germline V lookup: CDR1 SGDLS, CDR2 YYNGEE. Trimming pared 7 bases from V and 3 bases from J, leaving 16 bases between. The CDR3 nucleotides read TGTGCCAGCTCTGCAGTGACCGGAGACACCGGGGAGCTGTTTTTT. This codes for CASSAVTGDTGELFF.

This clone has a handful of counts. CDR3 sequence reads: CASDLSHTSNYGYTF. CDR3 nucleotides: TGTGCCAGCGATTTATCTCACACTTCTAACTATGGCTACACCTTC. The chain combines TRBV2 with TRBJ1-2; no clear D gene. Trimming left V 8 bases short and J 0 bases short, with 16 bases between. The CDR3 covers 15 residues. The germline CDR1 and CDR2 sequences are SNHLY and FYNNEI.

The gene calls are TRBV4-2 and TRBJ2-4; D uncertain. V dropped 1 base and J dropped 7 bases, with 2 bases sitting between them. The CDR3 is made up of 11 amino acids. Per germline, CDR1 LGHNA and CDR2 YNFKEQ. The CDR3 nucleotides read TGTGCCAGCAGCCAAGGGAACATTCAGTACTTC. Translating gives CASSQGNIQYF.

V usage is TRBV7-6 and J usage is TRBJ2-5, with a weak D call TRBD2 (6 bases). The germline V gene encodes CDR1 SGHVS and CDR2 FNYEAQ. This CDR3 has 17 residues. V dropped 1 base and J dropped 1 base, with 16 bases sitting between them. The CDR3 spells CASSLDPPGSLQETQYF. CDR3 DNA sequence: TGTGCCAGCAGCTTAGACCCTCCCGGGAGCCTCCAAGAGACCCAGTACTTC. The full variable domain, in which reference TRBV7-6 and TRBJ2-5 provide the parts outside the CDR3, is GAGVSQSPRYKVTKRGQDVALRCDPISGHVSLYWYRQALGQGPEFLTYFNYEAQQDKSGLPNDRFSAERPEGSISTLTIQRTEQRDSAMYRCASSLDPPGSLQETQYFGPGTRLLVL.

This chain connects TRBV9 to TRBJ1-6; the D is unclear. The germline CDR1 and CDR2 sequences are SGDLS and YYNGEE. V lost 0 bases and J 15 bases, leaving 16 bases between the germline ends. The CDR3 runs to 14 residues. This CDR3 is CASSVGGQIGILHF. The CDR3, as DNA: TGTGCCAGCAGCGTAGGAGGGCAGATTGGTATCCTCCACTTT.

The genes are TRBV2 and TRBJ2-1; D possibly corresponds to TRBD2 (6 bases). The CDR3 length is 16 residues. V lost 0 bases to trimming and J lost 3 bases, with 12 bases between them. Germline V gene sequence: CDR1 SNHLY, CDR2 FYNNEI. The CDR3 sequence is CASSEAGGTGYNEQFF. CDR3 DNA: TGTGCCAGCAGTGAAGCTGGCGGGACGGGCTACAATGAGCAGTTCTTC.